These T cell receptor beta chains were read from a single sample in a study of T-cell memory formation after mild COVID-19. Using its own MiXCR run on the 5' RACE reads, TCRdb lists one record per CDR3 protein. The sample yields under 300,000 distinct CDR3 sequences, approximately 19% seen once. Sequencing used PBMCs or a T cell subset sorted from them (not recorded which). These receptors were collected from a man aged 18-30 years who had mild COVID-19 (a few samples of this study predate the infection). Cell type and time point are not known. CDR3s include the opening cysteine and the closing phenylalanine or tryptophan. D genes are given only for firm matches. Clone size is stated in some rows and not others, as once, few, many or a class when expanded.

D	size	V	J	CDR3	DNA
.	.	TRBV21-1	TRBJ1-6	CASFCEGLRRKPLHF	TGTGCCAGCTTCTGCGAGGGCCTGAGGCGGAAACCCCTCCACTTT
.	few	TRBV12-3/TRBV12-4	TRBJ2-6	CASGILSGANVLTF	TGTGCCAGCGGAATTCTCTCTGGGGCCAACGTCCTGACTTTC
.	few	TRBV12-5	TRBJ1-5	CASQRGFNQPQHF	TGTGCTAGTCAACGGGGGTTCAATCAGCCCCAGCATTTT
.	few	TRBV7-3	TRBJ1-5	CAAYNQPQHF	TGTGCCGCGTACAATCAGCCCCAGCATTTT
TRBD2	few	TRBV5-6	TRBJ2-3	CASRETSGGATTQYF	TGTGCCAGCAGGGAGACTAGCGGGGGGGCGACTACGCAGTATTTT
TRBD2	.	TRBV5-1	TRBJ2-5	CASSLAPAGGQETQYF	TGCGCCAGCAGCTTGGCCCCAGCGGGGGGGCAAGAGACCCAGTACTTC
.	few	TRBV9	TRBJ1-2	CASSTTLNYGYTF	TGTGCCAGCAGCACGACACTTAACTATGGCTACACCTTC
TRBD2	few	TRBV12-3/TRBV12-4	TRBJ2-3	CASSRGLAGNTDTQYF	TGTGCCAGCAGTCGGGGACTAGCGGGGAACACAGATACGCAGTATTTT
TRBD2	.	TRBV4-3	TRBJ2-1	CASSQDIGGGPEQFF	TGCGCCAGCAGCCAAGATATCGGGGGGGGCCCTGAGCAGTTCTTC
.	few	TRBV28	TRBJ1-2	CASSLEGFRGYTF	TGTGCCAGCAGTTTGGAGGGCTTTCGGGGCTACACCTTC
TRBD1	few	TRBV4-3	TRBJ2-2	CASSQVGGQGMYGELFF	TGCGCCAGCAGCCAAGTGGGGGGACAGGGGATGTATGGGGAGCTGTTTTTT
.	few	TRBV7-2	TRBJ1-1	CASSPRQFGGTEAFF	TGTGCCAGCAGCCCTCGCCAGTTTGGGGGTACTGAAGCTTTCTTT
TRBD2	few	TRBV15	TRBJ2-3	CATSRGLELVTDTQYF	TGTGCCACCAGCAGGGGACTAGAGCTGGTCACGGATACGCAGTATTTT
.	few	TRBV5-1	TRBJ2-3	CASSGGHSTDTQYF	TGCGCCAGCAGCGGGGGACATAGCACAGATACGCAGTATTTT
.	.	TRBV29-1	TRBJ2-7	CSVVFGRGPYEQYF	TGCAGCGTTGTGTTTGGGAGGGGGCCTTACGAGCAGTACTTC
.	.	TRBV12-3/TRBV12-4	TRBJ2-3	CASSLGGGFWDTQYF	TGTGCCAGCAGTCTGGGAGGGGGCTTCTGGGATACGCAGTATTTT
TRBD2	.	TRBV11-2	TRBJ2-7	CASSHGGRGGRYEQYF	TGTGCCAGCAGCCACGGGGGTCGCGGGGGACGCTACGAGCAGTACTTC
.	.	TRBV12-3/TRBV12-4	TRBJ2-2	CASSLAVRGTGELFF	TGTGCCAGCAGTTTAGCGGTCAGGGGTACCGGGGAGCTGTTTTTT
.	few	TRBV7-2	TRBJ2-5	CASSLDSGRETQYF	TGTGCCAGCAGCTTAGACTCGGGGAGGGAGACCCAGTACTTC
.	.	TRBV24-1	TRBJ2-5	CATSDDWETQYF	TGTGCCACCAGTGATGACTGGGAGACCCAGTACTTC
.	few	TRBV5-1	TRBJ1-4	CASSLAGKTNEKLFF	TGCGCCAGCAGCTTGGCAGGAAAAACTAATGAAAAACTGTTTTTT
.	many	TRBV7-2	TRBJ2-7	CASSFQGKNYEQYF	TGTGCCAGCAGCTTCCAGGGTAAGAACTACGAGCAGTACTTC
TRBD1	.	TRBV4-1	TRBJ2-2	CASSQAWGQSNTGELFF	TGCGCCAGCAGCCAAGCTTGGGGACAGTCGAACACCGGGGAGCTGTTTTTT
.	.	TRBV20-1	TRBJ2-5	CSATTRPGAETQYF	TGCAGTGCTACCACCCGTCCCGGGGCTGAGACCCAGTACTTC
.	.	TRBV12-3/TRBV12-4	TRBJ1-2	CASRSPDRGPYGYTF	TGTGCCAGCAGGTCCCCCGACCGGGGCCCCTATGGCTACACCTTC
TRBD1	.	TRBV20-1	TRBJ1-2	CSAREQGAHGYTF	TGCAGTGCTAGAGAACAGGGGGCGCACGGCTACACCTTC
.	few	TRBV20-1	TRBJ1-2	CSARDPDGKDGYTF	TGCAGTGCTAGAGACCCCGACGGGAAGGATGGCTACACCTTC
.	.	TRBV12-3/TRBV12-4	TRBJ2-5	CASRPLALQETQYF	TGTGCCAGCAGGCCTCTAGCGCTCCAAGAGACCCAGTACTTC
.	few	TRBV5-5	TRBJ1-1	CASSLAVRGTEAFF	TGTGCCAGCAGCTTGGCAGTTCGGGGCACTGAAGCTTTCTTT
.	.	TRBV7-2	TRBJ1-3	CASSLIGNTIYF	TGTGCCAGCAGCTTAATTGGAAACACCATATATTTT
.	few	TRBV7-9	TRBJ2-5	CASSFGTRQTQYF	TGTGCCAGCAGCTTTGGGACAAGACAGACCCAGTACTTC
.	few	TRBV5-1	TRBJ1-1	CASSQDSQNTEAFF	TGCGCCAGCAGCCAGGACAGCCAGAACACTGAAGCTTTCTTT
.	few	TRBV4-3	TRBJ1-6	CASSQDGRPGNSPLHF	TGCGCCAGCAGCCAAGATGGAAGGCCGGGGAATTCACCCCTCCACTTT
TRBD2	once	TRBV20-1	TRBJ2-1	CSARVTSGGINEQFF	TGCAGTGCTAGAGTGACTAGCGGGGGAATAAATGAGCAGTTCTTC
.	many	TRBV11-2	TRBJ2-5	CASSLFPGPQETQYF	TGTGCCAGCAGCTTATTTCCGGGACCCCAAGAGACCCAGTACTTC
.	few	TRBV5-1	TRBJ2-5	CASSPGGGWGETQYF	TGCGCCAGCAGCCCGGGCGGGGGCTGGGGGGAGACCCAGTACTTC